The clone carrying this TCR beta chain was counted between two and nine times. Its antigen is unidentified. This specimen comes from a study of OX40 agonist ivuxolimab in advanced cancers. Study-wide background: Each dose-escalation patient presented with hepatocellular carcinoma, melanoma, renal cell or head and neck cancer. Study results and caveats: At doses 0.1 to 3.0 mg/kg, CD4+ and CD8+ clones expanded.

This table comes from immunoSEQ multiplex PCR, and its TCRdb copy is limited to in-frame clones, with some not included. The sample includes more than 60,000 clones, about 81% of them seen just once. Autoimmune disease history or systemic immunosuppression was exclusionary. Germline V gene data show CDR1 as SNHLY and CDR2 as FYNNEI. The CDR3 has 14 residues. Trimming pared 8 bases from V and 5 bases from J, leaving 18 bases between. The sequence was obtained from an adult with an advanced solid tumor such as melanoma, head and neck, liver or kidney cancer. V usage is TRBV2 and J usage is TRBJ2-5; a possible D gene is TRBD2 (6 bases). Sample: CD4+ or CD8+ T cells sorted from blood, taken in a trial of the OX40 agonist ivuxolimab. CDR3 nucleotide sequence: TGTGCCAGCGGGGGGTGGACCCAAGGGGAGACCCAGTACTTC. Its translation: CASGGWTQGETQYF.